Included here is one T cell receptor (beta chain) sequence, with context. The antigen is unknown. This entry comes from a study of post-analysis software for immune sequencing data. Germline CDR1 is LGHDT and CDR2 is YNNKEL (reference sequence). The CDR3 runs 14 residues. The germline V and J ends were trimmed by 1 base and 4 bases, with 10 bases remaining between them. Prepared libraries of TCR beta cDNA carried unique molecular identifiers. Once 1 to 10 million T cells were used, roughly 0.5 million cDNA molecules resulted. TCRdb re-called the PCR reads with MiXCR, one entry per CDR3 protein. The table has about 460,000 distinct CDR3 sequences, nearly 45% seen once. Study-wide results and limits: The five TRBV segments detected at higher frequency in patients than in controls included TRBV5-6, TRBV5-1 and TRBV20-1.

J is TRBJ2-5 and V is TRBV3-1; D is ambiguous. Sequencing input: blood. This clonotype originated in a girl under 18 with multiple sclerosis. The CDR3 DNA sequence: TGTGCCAGCAGCCAAGGTGACTCGGGAGAGACCCAGTACTTC. Its protein is CASSQGDSGETQYF.